This is a list of T cell receptor beta chains from one sample in a study of T cell repertoires in cytomegalovirus infection. TCRdb reprocessed the reads with MiXCR, giving one entry per CDR3 protein. This sample has fewer than 400,000 distinct CDR3 sequences, with 15% to 20% found just once. The source material was PBMCs. These receptors were collected from a human donor in good health (CMV status not recorded). Some clones in this sample may be carry-over from other donors' samples. The CDR3 runs from the conserved cysteine through the conserved F or W. D genes are given only for firm matches. Expanded clones get a size class; other rows say once, few or many, or leave the size out.

NA 15 NA TRBJ2-3 TRBV4-2 TGTGCCAGCAGCCAAGGGGGGATTCGTGTTGATGCGCAGTATTTT CASSQGGIRVDAQYF
few 15 TRBD2 TRBJ2-1 TRBV2 TGTGCCAGCAGTGAAACTAGCGGGAATCTGGGTGAGCAGTTCTTC CASSETSGNLGEQFF
few 18 TRBD1 TRBJ2-3 TRBV11-2 TGTGCCAGCAGCTTACCGGCGGGGACAGGGGCCATCACAGATACGCAGTATTTT CASSLPAGTGAITDTQYF
NA 13 NA TRBJ1-2 TRBV20-1 TGCAGTGCTGAAAACAGGGAAACTTATGGCTACACCTTC CSAENRETYGYTF
NA 16 TRBD2 TRBJ2-1 TRBV11-2 TGTGCCAGCAGCACGACTAGCGGACCCTCCTACAATGAGCAGTTCTTC CASSTTSGPSYNEQFF
few 14 NA TRBJ1-2 TRBV5-5 TGTGCCAGCAGCAAAGAGGGACTCCCACGGGGCTACACCTTC CASSKEGLPRGYTF
NA 16 TRBD2 TRBJ2-3 TRBV6-2/TRBV6-3 TGTGCCAGCAGTTACCCCGGGACTAGCGGCACAGATACGCAGTATTTT CASSYPGTSGTDTQYF
NA 17 TRBD2 TRBJ2-1 TRBV20-1 TGCAGTGCTAGAGATCTCACTAGCGGGAGCTCCTACAATGAGCAGTTCTTC CSARDLTSGSSYNEQFF
many 17 TRBD2 TRBJ2-1 TRBV11-2 TGTGCCAGCAGCTTAGGAGGACTAGCGGGAGGGGTTGATGAGCAGTTCTTC CASSLGGLAGGVDEQFF
few 11 NA TRBJ2-1 TRBV20-1 TGCAGTGCTAGGGACTTCGATGAGCAGTTCTTC CSARDFDEQFF
NA 14 TRBD1 TRBJ2-7 TRBV28 TGTGCCAGCAGGGCCGGGACAGGGGGCTTTGAGCAGTACTTC CASRAGTGGFEQYF
few 13 TRBD1 TRBJ2-1 TRBV6-2/TRBV6-3 TGTGCCAGCAGTTACTCGAGTTTGGGACAGGAGTTCTTC CASSYSSLGQEFF
NA 14 NA TRBJ2-2 TRBV6-1 TGTGCCATTGCCGTCGGGTTACGGACCGGGGAGCTGTTTTTT CAIAVGLRTGELFF
NA 14 NA TRBJ2-3 TRBV7-7 TGTGCCAGCAGTCTGGGTCTAGGGGGAGATACGCAGTATTTT CASSLGLGGDTQYF
few 14 NA TRBJ2-3 TRBV7-2 TGTGCCAGCAGCTTTGACCCCGTTTCTCTCACGCAGTATTTT CASSFDPVSLTQYF
NA 15 NA TRBJ2-2 TRBV12-3/TRBV12-4 TGTGCCAGCAGTTTCGTCCAGGGTTCCACCGGGGAGCTGTTTTTT CASSFVQGSTGELFF
NA 13 NA TRBJ1-3 TRBV29-1 TGCAGCGTTGAAGGGGTCGTCGGAAACACCATATATTTT CSVEGVVGNTIYF
NA 13 NA TRBJ2-1 TRBV11-2 TGTGCCAGCAGCCGGACCCCTGACAATGAGCAGTTCTTC CASSRTPDNEQFF
few 15 TRBD1 TRBJ1-1 TRBV20-1 TGCAGTGCTGGACGGAGCGCACAGGGGCCCTCTGAAGCTTTCTTT CSAGRSAQGPSEAFF
few 13 NA TRBJ2-1 TRBV6-5 TGTGCCAGCAGTTACTCAGGGTATCATGAGCAGTTCTTC CASSYSGYHEQFF
few 13 NA TRBJ2-7 TRBV20-1 TGCAGTGCCTTAATCCCACCCGCCTACGAGCAGTACTTC CSALIPPAYEQYF
few 13 NA TRBJ1-1 TRBV12-3/TRBV12-4 TGTGCCAGCAGTTGGGGAGGGAGCACTGAAGCTTTCTTT CASSWGGSTEAFF
NA 14 NA TRBJ2-7 TRBV7-2 TGTGCCAGCAGCTTAGAGAAAAGCTCCTACGAGCAGTACTTC CASSLEKSSYEQYF
NA 15 TRBD2 TRBJ2-1 TRBV11-2 TGTGCCAGCAGCCGCTTAGCGGGGTGGGGGAATGAGCAGTTCTTC CASSRLAGWGNEQFF
few 14 TRBD1 TRBJ1-3 TRBV20-1 TGCAGTGCTAGTTCGGGACAGGTGGGAAACACCATATATTTT CSASSGQVGNTIYF
NA 14 TRBD1 TRBJ2-5 TRBV29-1 TGCAGCGTAACCGCCGACAGGGTTCGAGAGACCCAGTACTTC CSVTADRVRETQYF
many 14 NA TRBJ2-7 TRBV7-2 TGTGCCAGCAGCTTATCCGGGACGGGCTACGAGCAGTACTTC CASSLSGTGYEQYF
NA 13 NA TRBJ2-7 TRBV15 TGTGCCACCAGCAGAGATCTCGCCTACGAGCAGTACTTC CATSRDLAYEQYF
many 15 TRBD1 TRBJ1-4 TRBV28 TGTGCCAGCCGGGCCGGGACAGCCCCCAATGAAAAACTGTTTTTT CASRAGTAPNEKLFF
NA 12 TRBD1 TRBJ2-7 TRBV29-1 TGCAGCGTCATGACAGGGGCCGCCGAGCAGTACTTC CSVMTGAAEQYF
many 17 NA TRBJ1-3 TRBV7-8 TGTGCCAGCAGCTTACTCTATCGACTTGGCTCTGGAAACACCATATATTTT CASSLLYRLGSGNTIYF
few 19 NA TRBJ2-4 TRBV19 TGTGCCAGTAGTATAAGGGCACTCGGAAACGTAAAGTCCAAAAACATTCAGTACTTC CASSIRALGNVKSKNIQYF
NA 12 NA TRBJ1-1 TRBV29-1 TGCAGCTCTAGACCCTTGAACACTGAAGCTTTCTTT CSSRPLNTEAFF
many 15 TRBD2 TRBJ2-7 TRBV7-9 TGTGCCAGCAGCCGTGTAATGGGACTAGCGCGGGAGCAGTACTTC CASSRVMGLAREQYF
few 14 NA TRBJ2-1 TRBV28 TGTGCCAGCACCAGTTGGGGGAGTGACAATGAGCAGTTCTTC CASTSWGSDNEQFF
NA 13 NA TRBJ2-1 TRBV18 TGTGCCAGCTCACTCGGGTTTGCCAATGAGCAGTTCTTC CASSLGFANEQFF
NA 14 NA TRBJ1-2 TRBV7-2 TGTGCCAGCAGCTCCGGGGGGGTAGGATATGGCTACACCTTC CASSSGGVGYGYTF
NA 13 NA TRBJ2-7 TRBV4-3 TGCGCCAGCAACCAGGTATTAAGCTCCGAGCAGTACTTC CASNQVLSSEQYF
few 16 TRBD2 TRBJ2-5 TRBV12-3/TRBV12-4 TGTGCCAGCAGTTTAGTGTTAGCGGGAGCCCAAGAGACCCAGTACTTC CASSLVLAGAQETQYF
many 14 TRBD2 TRBJ2-7 TRBV7-2 TGTGCCAGCAGCTTAGACGCTAGCGGAAGGGAGCAGTACTTC CASSLDASGREQYF
NA 14 NA TRBJ2-1 TRBV6-2/TRBV6-3 TGTGCCAGCAGCCATAGATCGCCTTACAATGAGCAGTTCTTC CASSHRSPYNEQFF
many 10 NA TRBJ1-1 TRBV6-2/TRBV6-3 TGTGCCAGCAGCTCCGGGAAAGCTTTCTTT CASSSGKAFF
many 14 NA TRBJ1-5 TRBV7-6 TGTGCCAGCAGCTTAGGGGGGGTATATCAGCCCCAGCATTTT CASSLGGVYQPQHF
many 14 NA TRBJ1-3 TRBV12-3/TRBV12-4 TGTGCCAGCAGCTATGGACGGCCGGGAAACACCATATATTTT CASSYGRPGNTIYF
NA 14 TRBD2 TRBJ2-1 TRBV29-1 TGCAGCGCCCTATTGGGGGGGGGGTACAATGAGCAGTTCTTC CSALLGGGYNEQFF
few 14 NA TRBJ1-1 TRBV9 TGTGCCAGCAGCGTGGTGGGGGCGAACACTGAAGCTTTCTTT CASSVVGANTEAFF
NA 14 NA TRBJ2-7 TRBV5-1 TGCGCCAGCAGCTTGGCCCGGGACCACTACGAGCAGTACTTC CASSLARDHYEQYF
many 11 NA TRBJ2-5 TRBV7-2 TGTGCCAGCAGTCAGTACGAGACCCAGTACTTC CASSQYETQYF
NA 14 NA TRBJ1-6 TRBV20-1 TGCAGTGCAAGGACCGGTCAAAATAATTCACCCCTCCACTTT CSARTGQNNSPLHF
NA 12 NA TRBJ2-7 TRBV27 TGTGCCGGGCCGGGACGGAAGGACGAGCAGTACTTC CAGPGRKDEQYF